The 27 T cell receptor beta chains reported below all come from one sample, sequenced in a study of molecular identifiers for immune sequencing clone quantification. Via MiXCR, TCRdb re-called the PCR reads, giving one row per CDR3 protein. The data contain around 89,000 distinct CDR3 sequences, 15% to 20% of them seen just once; the ten biggest clones take up roughly 0.85%. Sample: naive CD8+ T cells from blood, with Jurkat cell RNA spiked in. Subset meaning: FACS-sorted CD8+CD4-CCR7+CD45RA+ naive T cells. These receptors were taken from a human donor in good health. Some libraries in this study had Jurkat cell RNA spiked in.

In its sample, this clonotype was seen many times. This chain joins TRBV12-3 or TRBV12-4 and TRBJ2-3; D uncertain. V was clipped by 5 bases and J by 0 bases, with 15 bases between them. The CDR3 loop spans 16 amino acids. This chain's CDR3 is CASSPLDSSSTDTQYF. The CDR3 coding sequence is TGTGCCAGCAGTCCCCTTGACTCCTCTAGCACAGATACGCAGTATTTT.

This clonotype was picked up many times. The rearrangement uses TRBV4-1 and TRBJ2-3, with D possibly called TRBD1 or TRBD2 (6 bases each). CDR3 length: 16 residues. CDR1 is MGHRA and CDR2 is YSYEKL in the germline V gene. V lost 1 base and J 1 base, leaving 12 bases between the germline ends. CDR3 amino acids: CASSQGGRGGTDTQYF. CDR3 coding DNA: TGCGCCAGCAGCCAAGGCGGTAGGGGGGGCACAGATACGCAGTATTTT.

This clonotype was seen repeatedly, ten times or more. The V gene is TRBV5-6, the J gene TRBJ1-1; D unclear. CDR3 length equals 17 residues. The V gene's germline CDR1 is SGHDT and CDR2 YYEEEE. Trimming cost V 2 bases and J 4 bases, with 21 bases left between them. CDR3 bases: TGTGCCAGCAGCTTCTTTGGGGTTGCGGGAAGAGGCACTGAAGCTTTCTTT. This sequence encodes CASSFFGVAGRGTEAFF.

This clonotype was picked up a small number of times. This sequence may be a read error, since a much larger clone differs from it by one base. This chain uses TRBV7-6 with TRBJ1-1; perhaps TRBD1 as D (6 bases). CDR1 SGHVS and CDR2 FNYEAQ come from the germline V gene. This CDR3 is 15 amino acids long. V lost 1 base, J lost 4 bases, and 13 bases lay in between. As DNA, the CDR3 is TGTGCCAGCAGCTTAGAGGCAGGGGCCAGCACTGAAGCTTTCTTT. Its translation is CASSLEAGASTEAFF.

The V call is TRBV5-6, the J call TRBJ2-1; possible D gene TRBD2, 8 bases. The CDR3 contains 19 residues. Trimming stripped 0 bases from V and 5 bases from J, with 24 bases between. The germline CDR1 and CDR2 sequences are SGHDT and YYEEEE. The CDR3 bases are TGTGCCAGCAGCTTGGGACAGGGTCTCAGCGGGAGTGTCGACAATGAGCAGTTCTTC. Translating gives CASSLGQGLSGSVDNEQFF.

There are many counts of this clonotype. The chain employs TRBV7-2 and TRBJ2-7; D may be TRBD2 (5 bases). V gave up 5 bases and J gave up 5 bases, with 13 bases separating them. The CDR3 is 13 residues long. CDR1 and CDR2 (germline): SGHTA, FQGNSA. This chain's CDR3 is CASSTATGNEQYF. In DNA, the CDR3 is TGTGCCAGCAGCACCGCCACGGGGAACGAGCAGTACTTC.

This clonotype was counted ten times or more. The genes are TRBV7-6 and TRBJ2-6; 8 bases align to TRBD1. Germline V gene lookup returns CDR1 SGHVS and CDR2 FNYEAQ. V was pared by 0 bases and J by 1 base, with 8 bases of the junction left unmatched. The CDR3 length is 19 residues. CDR3 sequence reads: CASSLASTGGISGANVLTF. In DNA, the CDR3 is TGTGCCAGCAGCTTAGCGAGTACAGGGGGTATTTCTGGGGCCAACGTCCTGACTTTC.

This clonotype came up many times. This chain uses TRBV6-5 with TRBJ2-6; D ambiguous. Trimming left V 0 bases short and J 0 bases short, with 9 bases between. This CDR3 is 17 amino acids long. CDR1 MNHEY and CDR2 SVGAGI come from the germline V gene. The CDR3: CASSYSQRSSGANVLTF. CDR3 coding DNA: TGTGCCAGCAGTTACTCGCAAAGATCCTCTGGGGCCAACGTCCTGACTTTC.

Ten or more counts support this clonotype. V gene TRBV4-1 combines with J gene TRBJ2-7; D might be TRBD1 or TRBD2, each matching 5 bases. Germline CDR1 MGHRA, CDR2 YSYEKL. Trimming cost V 3 bases and J 0 bases, with 12 bases left between them. CDR3 length: 15 amino acids. CDR3 region: CASSHGTGSSYEQYF. The CDR3 DNA follows: TGCGCCAGCAGCCACGGGACGGGAAGCTCCTACGAGCAGTACTTC.

This clonotype appeared many times. The J gene is TRBJ1-6, the V gene TRBV7-2; D is uncertain. The CDR3 is made up of 16 amino acids. V was trimmed by 1 base and J by 1 base, leaving 8 bases between them. Looked up from germline, CDR1 is SGHTA and CDR2 is FQGNSA. The CDR3 region has the DNA TGTGCCAGCAGCTTAGTTGCAGGATCCTATAATTCACCCCTCCACTTT. Encoded protein: CASSLVAGSYNSPLHF.

This clonotype was observed at least ten times. The rearrangement joins TRBV4-1 to TRBJ2-1; TRBD1 might be the D (5 bases). CDR3 length equals 16 residues. V lost 0 bases to trimming and J lost 2 bases, with 11 bases between them. Germline loops: CDR1 MGHRA, CDR2 YSYEKL. CDR3 region: CASSQDKAGTYNEQFF. CDR3 nucleotides: TGCGCCAGCAGCCAAGATAAGGCAGGGACCTACAATGAGCAGTTCTTC.

This clonotype has a count of ten or more. The J gene is TRBJ1-6, the V gene TRBV28, with D possibly matching TRBD1 (5 bases). The CDR3 covers 18 residues. Germline CDR1 and CDR2: MDHEN and SYDVKM. Between the trimmed V and J ends, which lost 4 bases and 2 bases, there was a span of 18 bases. The CDR3 loop is CASSWGATTSPYNSPLHF. In DNA, the CDR3 is TGTGCCAGCAGTTGGGGCGCAACAACCTCTCCCTATAATTCACCCCTCCACTTT.

The sample holds a few counts of this clonotype. A much larger clone lies one base from this, so it may be a read error. This chain joins TRBV7-6 and TRBJ2-2; 7 bases match TRBD1. Germline CDR1 SGHVS, CDR2 FNYEAQ. CDR3 length: 20 residues. In DNA form, the CDR3 reads TGTGCCAGCAGCTTAACCCCACTAATGGGACAGAGGATCAACACCGGGGAGCCGTTTTTT. Residues: CASSLTPLMGQRINTGEPFF.

Only a few counts were recorded for this clonotype. The chain uses TRBV6-2 or TRBV6-3 and TRBJ2-7; 12 nucleotides agree with TRBD1. The CDR3 length is 14 residues. Germline CDR1 is MNHEY and CDR2 is SVGEGT. J lost 6 bases, V lost 7 bases, and 7 bases had no gene match. The CDR3 nucleotides are TGTGCCAGCACTGCCGGGACAGGGGGCGCCGAGCAGTACTTC. Amino acid sequence: CASTAGTGGAEQYF.

The rearrangement uses TRBV5-1 and TRBJ2-5; TRBD1 aligns across 8 bases. This CDR3 region has 15 residues. Germline lookup yields CDR1 SGHRS and CDR2 YFSETQ. The J segment lost 2 bases and the V segment lost 4 bases, leaving 7 bases of the junction unmatched. The CDR3 region has the DNA TGCGCCAGCAGCAAAGGACAGGGCCAGCAAGAGACCCAGTACTTC. It is translated as CASSKGQGQQETQYF.

This clonotype was observed a handful of times. V gene TRBV27 combines with J gene TRBJ2-1; 10 nucleotides align to TRBD2. Looked up from germline, CDR1 is MNHEY and CDR2 is SMNVEV (reference sequence). The V gene end was trimmed by 4 bases and the J gene end by 7 bases; junction bases not matched to a gene: 7. The CDR3 sequence is 15 residues long. The CDR3 DNA is TGTGCCAGCAGTTCGCTAGCGGGAGCTCAAAATGAGCAGTTCTTC. Residues: CASSSLAGAQNEQFF.

In regard to this clonotype: Being one base from a much bigger clone, this may be a read error. The rearrangement uses TRBV20-1 and TRBJ2-7; no clear D gene. Germline values: CDR1 DFQATT, CDR2 SNEGSKA (reference sequence). This CDR3 region has 12 residues. The germline V and J ends were trimmed by 6 bases and 0 bases, with 9 bases remaining between them. Written as DNA, the CDR3 is TGCAGTGCAGATAAGGACTCCTACGAGCAGTACTTC. It yields the protein CSADKDSYEQYF.

The genes are TRBV5-8 and TRBJ1-6; no clear D gene. Germline V gives CDR1 SGHTS, CDR2 YDEGEE. Trimming left V 5 bases short and J 5 bases short, with 17 bases between. The CDR3 loop spans 16 amino acids. The CDR3 sequence: CASSRGPPRNNSPLHF. In nucleotides, the CDR3 is TGTGCCAGCAGTCGCGGGCCCCCGAGGAATAATTCACCCCTCCACTTT.

With regard to this clonotype: This may be a read error, as it is one base from a much larger clone. The chain has TRBV30 and TRBJ2-2; possible D gene TRBD1, 6 bases. This CDR3 has 14 amino acids. Germline assignment: CDR1 GTSNPN and CDR2 SVGIG (reference sequence). Trimming took off 8 bases at V and 6 bases at J, with 19 bases between the two ends. The CDR3 DNA sequence: TGTGCCCGGAACGAAGGGGGTAGGGCCGGGGAGCTGTTTTTT. It specifies CARNEGGRAGELFF. Supplemented by reference TRBV30 and TRBJ2-2, the full variable domain reads SQTIHQWPATLVQPVGSPLSLECTVEGTSNPNLYWYRQAAGRGLQLLFYSVGIGQISSEVPQNLSASRPQDRQFILSSKKLLLSDSGFYLCARNEGGRAGELFFGEGSRLTVL.

In this sample, this clonotype turned up many times. The V call is TRBV30, the J call TRBJ2-7; no reliable D call. The CDR3 has 13 residues. V lost 0 bases and J lost 0, with 6 bases in between. Germline CDR1 reads GTSNPN; CDR2 reads SVGIG (reference sequence). The CDR3 nucleotides read TGTGCCTGGAGTGTTTCTCCCTCCTACGAGCAGTACTTC. It encodes CAWSVSPSYEQYF. Drawing the rest from reference TRBV30 and TRBJ2-7, the complete variable domain is SQTIHQWPATLVQPVGSPLSLECTVEGTSNPNLYWYRQAAGRGLQLLFYSVGIGQISSEVPQNLSASRPQDRQFILSSKKLLLSDSGFYLCAWSVSPSYEQYFGPGTRLTVT.

This clonotype was counted a single time. A much bigger clone sits one base away, suggesting this may be a read error. J is TRBJ2-7 and V is TRBV10-3; weak D call: TRBD2 (5 bases). CDR1 ENHRY and CDR2 SYGVKD come from the germline V gene. CDR3 size: 14 residues. V was trimmed by 6 bases and J by 0 bases, leaving 12 bases between them. The CDR3 nucleotides are TGTGCCATCAGCGCGGGCAGGTTCTCCTACGAGCAGTACTTC. It encodes CAISAGRFSYEQYF.

This clonotype was counted many times. The chain combines TRBV28 with TRBJ2-7, with a possible D match to TRBD2 (5 bases). Trimming took off 5 bases at V and 1 base at J, with 6 bases between the two ends. Germline-derived CDR1 and CDR2 are MDHEN and SYDVKM. The CDR3 contains 12 residues. The CDR3 region has the DNA TGTGCCAGCAGTGGGGAGTCCTACGAGCAGTACTTC. Translating it yields CASSGESYEQYF.

This clonotype has a count of ten or more. The chain joins TRBV27 to TRBJ1-6; D perhaps matches TRBD1 (6 bases). V was cut by 5 bases and J by 2 bases, with 16 bases left in between. This CDR3 is 17 amino acids long. From germline, CDR1 is MNHEY and CDR2 SMNVEV (reference sequence). CDR3 bases: TGTGCCAGCAGTACCATATTGGGGGGCGCCTATAATTCACCCCTCCACTTT. Translating it yields CASSTILGGAYNSPLHF.

This clonotype was observed many times. This rearrangement joins TRBV18 to TRBJ2-7; D possibly matches TRBD1 or TRBD2 (6 bases each). V was shortened by 6 bases and J by 5 bases, with 26 bases between the two germline ends. The CDR3 loop spans 17 amino acids. Germline CDR1 and CDR2: KGHSH and LQKENI. The CDR3 DNA is TGTGCCAGCTCTTCCATCAGGGTTTCCGGGGGCGCCCACGAGCAGTACTTC. Translating gives CASSSIRVSGGAHEQYF. The complete variable domain, with remaining parts taken from reference TRBV18 and TRBJ2-7, reads NAGVMQNPRHLVRRRGQEARLRCSPMKGHSHVYWYRQLPEEGLKFMVYLQKENIIDESGMPKERFSAEFPKEGPSILRIQQVVRGDSAAYFCASSSIRVSGGAHEQYFGPGTRLTVT.

In the case of this clonotype: Possible read error: a much larger clone is one base away. The V and J genes are TRBV6-2 or TRBV6-3 and TRBJ2-1, with 10 bases lining up with TRBD2. The V gene's germline CDR1 is MNHEY and CDR2 SVGEGT. The V segment lost 6 bases and the J segment 5 bases; nucleotides outside the gene matches: 10. The CDR3 loop spans 16 amino acids. The CDR3 DNA reads as TGTGCCAGCAGAACGGAACTAGCGGGGCGAGACAATGAGCAGTTCTTC. Translation: CASRTELAGRDNEQFF.

This clonotype was seen ten or more times. The chain recombines TRBV7-9 with TRBJ1-2; D is unclear. The CDR3 is 13 residues long. Trimming removed 6 bases at V and 0 bases at J, with 8 bases between. Germline CDR1 SEHNR, CDR2 FQNEAQ (reference sequence). CDR3 protein: CASRTGTNYGYTF. In nucleotides, the CDR3 is TGTGCCAGCAGAACCGGAACTAACTATGGCTACACCTTC.

This clonotype has a count of ten or more. The rearrangement uses TRBV2 and TRBJ2-5; 10 nucleotides align to TRBD1. J gave up 5 bases and V 7 bases, and 7 bases lay outside the gene matches. The CDR3 covers 14 residues. Germline V gene data show CDR1 as SNHLY and CDR2 as FYNNEI. The CDR3 DNA reads as TGTGCCAGCAATCCGGGACAGGGGTTTGAGACCCAGTACTTC. Translation gives CASNPGQGFETQYF.